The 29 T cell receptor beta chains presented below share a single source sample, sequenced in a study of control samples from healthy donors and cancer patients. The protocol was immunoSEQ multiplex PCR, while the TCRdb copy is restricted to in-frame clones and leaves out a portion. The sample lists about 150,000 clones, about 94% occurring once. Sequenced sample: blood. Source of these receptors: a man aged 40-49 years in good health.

CDR3 nucleotides: TGCGCCAGCAGCCTTTTACTGTTACAGGGGCCGGGTTCACCCCTCCACTTT. Translated: CASSLLLLQGPGSPLHF. The rearrangement links TRBV4-3 to TRBJ1-6; 7 positions agree with TRBD1. The CDR3 has 17 amino acids. The J segment lost 9 bases and the V segment lost 4 bases, leaving 15 bases of the junction unmatched. Germline V gives CDR1 LGHNA, CDR2 YSLEER.

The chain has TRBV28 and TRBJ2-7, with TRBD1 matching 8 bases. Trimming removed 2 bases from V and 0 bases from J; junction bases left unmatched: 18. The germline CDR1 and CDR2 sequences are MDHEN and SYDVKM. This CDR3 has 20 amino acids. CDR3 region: CASSLAGGSGPLTSSYEQYF. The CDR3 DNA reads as TGTGCCAGCAGTTTAGCAGGGGGCAGTGGGCCCCTGACCAGCTCCTACGAGCAGTACTTC.

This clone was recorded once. Written as DNA, the CDR3 is TGTGCCAGCAGCGACAGGGGGCTCTGGGAAAAACTGTTTTTT. Its protein is CASSDRGLWEKLFF. The rearrangement uses TRBV28 and TRBJ1-4, with TRBD1 matching 10 bases. There are 14 residues in the CDR3. Germline CDR1 is MDHEN and CDR2 is SYDVKM. V dropped 6 bases and J dropped 8; count of bases not matched to a gene: 6. Based on the CDR3 plus reference TRBV28 and TRBJ1-4, the full variable domain is DVKVTQSSRYLVKRTGEKVFLECVQDMDHENMFWYRQDPGLGLRLIYFSYDVKMKEKGDIPEGYSVSREKKERFSLILESASTNQTSMYLCASSDRGLWEKLFFGSGTQLSVL.

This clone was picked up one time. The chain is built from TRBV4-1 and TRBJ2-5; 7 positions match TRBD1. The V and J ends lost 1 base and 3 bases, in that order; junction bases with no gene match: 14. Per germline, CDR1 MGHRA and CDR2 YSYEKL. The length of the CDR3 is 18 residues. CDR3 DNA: TGCGCCAGCAGCCAAGGGGGCATGGCGGCAGGGGGAAAAGAGACCCAGTACTTC. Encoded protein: CASSQGGMAAGGKETQYF.

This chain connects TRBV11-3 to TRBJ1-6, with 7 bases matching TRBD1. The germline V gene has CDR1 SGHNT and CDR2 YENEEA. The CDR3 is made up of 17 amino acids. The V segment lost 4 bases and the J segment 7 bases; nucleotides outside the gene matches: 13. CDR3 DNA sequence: TGTGCCAGCAGCTCTCCGACAGGGCTCTTTCGGAATTCACCCCTCCACTTT. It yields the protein CASSSPTGLFRNSPLHF.

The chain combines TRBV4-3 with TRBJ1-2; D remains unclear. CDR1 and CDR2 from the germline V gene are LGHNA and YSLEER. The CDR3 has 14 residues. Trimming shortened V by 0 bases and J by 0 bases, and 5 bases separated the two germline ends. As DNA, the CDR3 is TGCGCCAGCAGCCAAGATAACTCTAACTATGGCTACACCTTC. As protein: CASSQDNSNYGYTF.

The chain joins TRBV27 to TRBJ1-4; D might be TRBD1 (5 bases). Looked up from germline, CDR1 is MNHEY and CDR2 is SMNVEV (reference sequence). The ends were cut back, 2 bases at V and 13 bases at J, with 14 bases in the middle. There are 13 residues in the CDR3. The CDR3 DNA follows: TGTGCCAGCAGTTTAGCCCCTCTCCAGGGACTGTTTTTT. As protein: CASSLAPLQGLFF.

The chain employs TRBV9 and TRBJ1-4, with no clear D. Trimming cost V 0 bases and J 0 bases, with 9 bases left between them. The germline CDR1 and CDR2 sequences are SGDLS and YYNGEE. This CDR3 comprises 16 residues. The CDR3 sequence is CASSVDGVTTNEKLFF. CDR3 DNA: TGTGCCAGCAGCGTAGACGGGGTTACAACTAATGAAAAACTGTTTTTT.

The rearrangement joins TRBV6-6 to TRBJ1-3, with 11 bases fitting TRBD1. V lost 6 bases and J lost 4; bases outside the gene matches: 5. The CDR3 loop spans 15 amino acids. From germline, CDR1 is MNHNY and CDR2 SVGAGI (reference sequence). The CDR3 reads CASRLDRGHGNTIYF. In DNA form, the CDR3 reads TGTGCCAGCAGATTGGACAGGGGGCACGGAAACACCATATATTTT.

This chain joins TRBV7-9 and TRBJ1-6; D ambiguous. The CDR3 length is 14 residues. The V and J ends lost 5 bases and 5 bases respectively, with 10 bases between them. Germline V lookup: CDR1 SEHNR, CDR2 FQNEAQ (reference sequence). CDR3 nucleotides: TGTGCCAGCAGCCCCGGACGGAATAATTCACCCCTCCACTTT. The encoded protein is CASSPGRNNSPLHF.

The CDR3 here is CASSLPSNDEQFF. CDR3 DNA sequence: TGTGCCAGCAGTTTACCTAGTAACGATGAGCAGTTCTTC. The V call is TRBV12-3 or TRBV12-4, the J call TRBJ2-1; D not certain. The germline V and J ends were trimmed by 2 bases and 8 bases, with 10 bases remaining between them. The CDR3 is made up of 13 amino acids.

The CDR3 nucleotides are TGTGCCAGTAGTCCCCGAAGGGGTGGCTCCTACAATGAGCAGTTCTTC. Translating it yields CASSPRRGGSYNEQFF. The V gene is TRBV19, the J gene TRBJ2-1, with D tentatively TRBD1 (5 bases). Germline assignment: CDR1 LNHDA and CDR2 SQIVND (reference sequence). Trimming left V 5 bases short and J 0 bases short, with 14 bases between. This CDR3 contains 16 residues.

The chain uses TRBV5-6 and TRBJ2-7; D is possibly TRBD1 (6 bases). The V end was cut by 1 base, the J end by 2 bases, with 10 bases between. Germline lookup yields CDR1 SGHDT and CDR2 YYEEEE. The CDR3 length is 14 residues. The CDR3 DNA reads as TGTGCCAGCAGCTTGTGGACAGCAACCTACGAGCAGTACTTC. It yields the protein CASSLWTATYEQYF.

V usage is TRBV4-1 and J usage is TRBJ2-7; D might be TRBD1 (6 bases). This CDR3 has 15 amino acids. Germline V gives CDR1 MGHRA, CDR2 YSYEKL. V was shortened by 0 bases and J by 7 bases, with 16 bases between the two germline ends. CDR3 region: CASSQEGDTLGEQYF. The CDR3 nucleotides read TGCGCCAGCAGCCAAGAGGGGGACACTCTAGGGGAGCAGTACTTC.

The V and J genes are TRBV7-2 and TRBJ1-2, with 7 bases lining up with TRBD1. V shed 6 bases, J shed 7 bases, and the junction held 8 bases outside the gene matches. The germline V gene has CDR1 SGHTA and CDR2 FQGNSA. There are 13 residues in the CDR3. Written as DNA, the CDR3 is TGTGCCAGCAGTACCGGGACAGTCCCTGGCTACACCTTC. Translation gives CASSTGTVPGYTF.

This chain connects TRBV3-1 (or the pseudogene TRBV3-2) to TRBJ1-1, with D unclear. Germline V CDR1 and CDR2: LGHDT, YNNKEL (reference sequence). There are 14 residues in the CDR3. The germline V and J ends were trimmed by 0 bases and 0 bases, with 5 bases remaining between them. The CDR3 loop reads CASSQDLLNTEAFF. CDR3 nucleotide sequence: TGTGCCAGCAGCCAAGATTTACTGAACACTGAAGCTTTCTTT.

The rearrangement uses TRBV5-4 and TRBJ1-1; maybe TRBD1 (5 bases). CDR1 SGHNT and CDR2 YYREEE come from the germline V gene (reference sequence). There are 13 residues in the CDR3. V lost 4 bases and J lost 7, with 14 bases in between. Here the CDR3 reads CASSPGGGIEAFF. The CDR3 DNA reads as TGTGCCAGCAGCCCGGGGGGTGGAATTGAAGCTTTCTTT. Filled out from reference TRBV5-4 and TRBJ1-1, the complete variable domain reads ETGVTQSPTHLIKTRGQQVTLRCSSQSGHNTVSWYQQALGQGPQFIFQYYREEENGRGNFPPRFSGLQFPNYSSELNVNALELDDSALYLCASSPGGGIEAFFGQGTRLTVV.

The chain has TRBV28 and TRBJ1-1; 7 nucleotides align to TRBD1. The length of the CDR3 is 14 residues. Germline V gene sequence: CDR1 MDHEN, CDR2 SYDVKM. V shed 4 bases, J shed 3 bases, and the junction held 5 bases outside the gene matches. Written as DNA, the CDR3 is TGTGCCAGCAGTTCCCGGGACAGAGACACTGAAGCTTTCTTT. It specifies CASSSRDRDTEAFF.

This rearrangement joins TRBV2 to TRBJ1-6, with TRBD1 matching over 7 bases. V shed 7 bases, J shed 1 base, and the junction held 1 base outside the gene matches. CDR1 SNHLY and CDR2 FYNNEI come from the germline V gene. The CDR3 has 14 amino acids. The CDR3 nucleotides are TGTGCCAGCACAGGGGGGTCCTATAATTCACCCCTCCACTTT. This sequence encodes CASTGGSYNSPLHF.

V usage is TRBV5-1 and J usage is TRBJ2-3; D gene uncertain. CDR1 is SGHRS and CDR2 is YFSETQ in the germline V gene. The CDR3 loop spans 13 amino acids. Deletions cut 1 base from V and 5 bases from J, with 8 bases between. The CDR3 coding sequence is TGCGCCAGCAGCTTGCCTCTAGAAGATACGCAGTATTTT. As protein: CASSLPLEDTQYF.

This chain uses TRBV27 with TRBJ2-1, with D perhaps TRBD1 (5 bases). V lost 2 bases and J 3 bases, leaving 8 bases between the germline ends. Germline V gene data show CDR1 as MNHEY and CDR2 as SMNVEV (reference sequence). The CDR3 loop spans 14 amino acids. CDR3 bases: TGTGCCAGCAGTTTAAGGCAGGGCTACAATGAGCAGTTCTTC. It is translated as CASSLRQGYNEQFF.

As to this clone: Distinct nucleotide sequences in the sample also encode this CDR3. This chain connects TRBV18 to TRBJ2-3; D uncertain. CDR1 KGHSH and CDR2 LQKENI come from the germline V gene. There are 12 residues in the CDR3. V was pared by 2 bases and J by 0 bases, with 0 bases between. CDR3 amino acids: CASSPSTDTQYF. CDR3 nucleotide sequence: TGTGCCAGCTCACCAAGCACAGATACGCAGTATTTT. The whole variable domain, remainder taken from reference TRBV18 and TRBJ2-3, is NAGVMQNPRHLVRRRGQEARLRCSPMKGHSHVYWYRQLPEEGLKFMVYLQKENIIDESGMPKERFSAEFPKEGPSILRIQQVVRGDSAAYFCASSPSTDTQYFGPGTRLTVL.

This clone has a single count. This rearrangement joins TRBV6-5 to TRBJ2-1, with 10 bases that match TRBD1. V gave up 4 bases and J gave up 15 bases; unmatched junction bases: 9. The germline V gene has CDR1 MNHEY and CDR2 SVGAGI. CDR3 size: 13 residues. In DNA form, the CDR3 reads TGTGCCAGCAGTTTTGGACAGGGGGTCGTTTTGTTCTTC. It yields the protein CASSFGQGVVLFF.

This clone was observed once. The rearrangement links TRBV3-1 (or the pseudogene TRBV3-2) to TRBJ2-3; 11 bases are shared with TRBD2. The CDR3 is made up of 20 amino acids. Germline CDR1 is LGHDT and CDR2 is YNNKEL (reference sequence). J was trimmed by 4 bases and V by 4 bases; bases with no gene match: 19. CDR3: CASSPPWGSGGASFADTQYF. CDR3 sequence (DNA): TGTGCCAGCAGCCCCCCCTGGGGTAGCGGGGGGGCCTCGTTCGCAGATACGCAGTATTTT.

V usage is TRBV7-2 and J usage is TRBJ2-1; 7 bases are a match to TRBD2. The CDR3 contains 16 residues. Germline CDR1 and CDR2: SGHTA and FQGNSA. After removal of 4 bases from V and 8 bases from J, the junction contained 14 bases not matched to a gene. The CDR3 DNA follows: TGTGCCAGCAGCTCAAATAACCCGCGGGGGTGGCATGAGCAGTTCTTC. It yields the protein CASSSNNPRGWHEQFF.

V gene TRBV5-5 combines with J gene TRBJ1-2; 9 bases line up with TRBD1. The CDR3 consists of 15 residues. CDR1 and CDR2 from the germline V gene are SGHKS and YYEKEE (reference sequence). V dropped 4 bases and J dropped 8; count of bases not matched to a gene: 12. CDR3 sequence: CASSPGTGSIEGYTF. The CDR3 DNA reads TGTGCCAGCAGCCCGGGGACAGGGTCTATAGAAGGCTACACCTTC.

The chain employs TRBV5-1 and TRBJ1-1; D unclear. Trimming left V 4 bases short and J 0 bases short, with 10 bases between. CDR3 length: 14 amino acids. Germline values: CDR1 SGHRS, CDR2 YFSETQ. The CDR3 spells CASSPSGMNTEAFF. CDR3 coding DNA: TGCGCCAGCAGCCCCAGTGGGATGAACACTGAAGCTTTCTTT.

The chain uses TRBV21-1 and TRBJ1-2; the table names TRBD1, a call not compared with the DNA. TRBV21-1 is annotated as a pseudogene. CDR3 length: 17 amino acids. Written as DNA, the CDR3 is TGTGCCAGCAGCAAAAATTTCGTATGGCAGGAAGACTATGGCTACACCTTC. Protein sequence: CASSKNFVWQEDYGYTF.

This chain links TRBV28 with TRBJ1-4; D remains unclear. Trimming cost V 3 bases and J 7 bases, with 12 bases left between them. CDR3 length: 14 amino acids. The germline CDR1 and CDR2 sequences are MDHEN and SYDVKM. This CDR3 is CASSLGGKSEKLFF. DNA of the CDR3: TGTGCCAGCAGTTTGGGAGGGAAGAGTGAAAAACTGTTTTTT.